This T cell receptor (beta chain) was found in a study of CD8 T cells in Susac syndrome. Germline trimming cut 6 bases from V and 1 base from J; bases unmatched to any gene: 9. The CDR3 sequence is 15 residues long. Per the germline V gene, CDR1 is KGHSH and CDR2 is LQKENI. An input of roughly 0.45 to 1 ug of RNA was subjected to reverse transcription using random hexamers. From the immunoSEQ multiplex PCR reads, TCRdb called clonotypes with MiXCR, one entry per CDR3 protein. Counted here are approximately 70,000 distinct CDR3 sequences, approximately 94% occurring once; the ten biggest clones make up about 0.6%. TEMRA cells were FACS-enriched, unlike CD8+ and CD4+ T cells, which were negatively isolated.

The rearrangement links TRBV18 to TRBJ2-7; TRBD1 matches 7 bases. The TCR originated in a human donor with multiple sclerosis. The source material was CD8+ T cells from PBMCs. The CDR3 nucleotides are TGTGCCAGCTCGCTGCGACAGGGTGCGTCCTACGAGCAGTACTTC. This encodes CASSLRQGASYEQYF.